Here is one T cell receptor beta chain with its context. Per the authors' pipeline: Reference gene primer amplification gave nucleated cell count estimates. The method was immunoSEQ multiplex PCR; TCRdb's version includes in-frame clones alone and lacks a portion of them. The V and J calls and the clone size are those of that table, but D and trimming were determined from the DNA. The table shows around 250,000 clones, with around nine tenths occurring only once. This CDR3 region has 13 residues. The junction had 3 bases not matched to a gene; V was cut back by 9 bases and J by 6 bases. Germline lookup yields CDR1 ENHRY and CDR2 SYGVKD. This sample is drawn from a study of blood T cell repertoires in COVID-19. Study in general: Samples representing acute and convalescent COVID-19 were sourced from the United States, Italy and Spain. T cells, B-cell-depleted T cells, or PBMCs supplied cDNA or gDNA.

V usage is TRBV10-3 and J usage is TRBJ2-2, with TRBD2 identical over 11 bases. This clonotype originated in a woman between 65 and 79 years old with active or convalescent COVID-19. The specimen sequenced was peripheral blood. The CDR3 is CAISGGASGELFF. The DNA for the CDR3 is TGTGCCATTAGCGGGGGGGCCTCCGGGGAGCTGTTTTTT.